Listed below are T cell receptor beta chains from one sample, sequenced in a study of T-cell reconstitution after alpha-beta-depleted transplantation in children. Via MiXCR, TCRdb re-called the PCR reads, giving one row per CDR3 protein. This table holds some 550,000 distinct CDR3 sequences, roughly 24% found once. Sequencing was performed on PBMCs, mostly from graft donor cells, taken 360 days after TCRalphabeta/CD19-depleted stem cell transplant. These receptors originate from a boy less than two years old who had a stem cell transplant for acute myeloid leukemia, so the T cells may come from the graft donor. CDR3s include the opening cysteine and the closing phenylalanine or tryptophan. The order of the fields is V gene, D gene, J gene, clone size, CDR3 DNA, CDR3 protein. The D gene is left open where the match is weak. Clone size is shown for a subset of rows, as once, few, many or a class of expanded clone.

V gene: TRBV20-1; D gene: TRBD2; J gene: TRBJ2-5; clone size: many; CDR3 DNA: TGCAGTGCTAGAGGCCTTAGGCGGGAGGAGACCCAGTACTTC; CDR3 protein: CSARGLRREETQYF
V gene: TRBV6-5; D gene: .; J gene: TRBJ2-3; clone size: few; CDR3 DNA: TGTGCCAGCAGTTACTCGGCCACACAACTACAAGATACGCAGTATTTT; CDR3 protein: CASSYSATQLQDTQYF
V gene: TRBV7-2; D gene: .; J gene: TRBJ2-1; clone size: .; CDR3 DNA: TGTGCCAGCAGCTTTTCTCAGTATGAGCAGTTCTTC; CDR3 protein: CASSFSQYEQFF
V gene: TRBV5-1; D gene: TRBD1; J gene: TRBJ2-2; clone size: few; CDR3 DNA: TGCGCCAGCAGCCAACGTCCCGGGACAGGGTCGGGTGCCGGGGAGCTGTTTTTT; CDR3 protein: CASSQRPGTGSGAGELFF
V gene: TRBV5-1; D gene: .; J gene: TRBJ1-2; clone size: .; CDR3 DNA: TGCGCCAGCAGCTTGGAAGGGGGTAACTATGGCTACACCTTC; CDR3 protein: CASSLEGGNYGYTF
V gene: TRBV7-6; D gene: .; J gene: TRBJ2-3; clone size: many; CDR3 DNA: TGTGCCAGCACCAGGCGGGCTGGGACAGATACGCAGTATTTT; CDR3 protein: CASTRRAGTDTQYF
V gene: TRBV12-3/TRBV12-4; D gene: TRBD1; J gene: TRBJ2-7; clone size: many; CDR3 DNA: TGTGCCAGCAGTCCCGCTGGACAGGGAGGCGAGCAGTACTTC; CDR3 protein: CASSPAGQGGEQYF
V gene: TRBV5-1; D gene: TRBD2; J gene: TRBJ2-1; clone size: few; CDR3 DNA: TGCGCCAGCAGCTGGTCCGGAGCGGGGGTAAACAATGAGCAGTTCTTC; CDR3 protein: CASSWSGAGVNNEQFF
V gene: TRBV6-5; D gene: .; J gene: TRBJ2-3; clone size: few; CDR3 DNA: TGTGCCAGCAGTTACTCTGAGCAAAGCTCCCCCGATACGCAGTATTTT; CDR3 protein: CASSYSEQSSPDTQYF
V gene: TRBV5-5; D gene: .; J gene: TRBJ1-1; clone size: many; CDR3 DNA: TGTGCCAGCAGCTTGGGGGAGGCAGTCACTGAAGCTTTCTTT; CDR3 protein: CASSLGEAVTEAFF
V gene: TRBV24-1; D gene: TRBD1; J gene: TRBJ1-2; clone size: .; CDR3 DNA: TGTGCCACCAGTGACCCGGGACAGCCAAACTATGGCTACACCTTC; CDR3 protein: CATSDPGQPNYGYTF
V gene: TRBV5-5; D gene: TRBD1; J gene: TRBJ2-1; clone size: .; CDR3 DNA: TGTGCCAGCATCCGGGACAGGCCAAACAATGAGCAGTTCTTC; CDR3 protein: CASIRDRPNNEQFF
V gene: TRBV5-5; D gene: TRBD2; J gene: TRBJ2-7; clone size: many; CDR3 DNA: TGTGCCAGCAGCCCGCCGGGACTAGCGGGGGGAAATTACGAGCAGTACTTC; CDR3 protein: CASSPPGLAGGNYEQYF
V gene: TRBV4-3; D gene: TRBD2; J gene: TRBJ2-3; clone size: many; CDR3 DNA: TGCGCCAGCAGCCAAGAAGCAGCGGGGGGTAGCACAGATACGCAGTATTTT; CDR3 protein: CASSQEAAGGSTDTQYF
V gene: TRBV12-3/TRBV12-4; D gene: .; J gene: TRBJ1-2; clone size: .; CDR3 DNA: TGTGCCAGCAGTAATTTTAGGGGCCCTGGCTACACCTTC; CDR3 protein: CASSNFRGPGYTF